This TCR beta chain was sequenced for a study of cytomegalovirus exposure and HLA in healthy donors. Study results and limitations: The study flagged about 150 TCR beta chains as cytomegalovirus-associated.

Worth noting for this clone: Its antigen is as yet unknown.

V was clipped by 0 bases and J by 10 bases, with 13 bases between them. The CDR3 spans 14 residues. The V gene's germline CDR1 is MNHEY and CDR2 SVGAGI. PCR employed 60 Vbeta and 13 Jbeta primers. Libraries were prepared by immunoSEQ multiplex PCR; TCRdb keeps only in-frame clonotypes and omits some of them. The sample records some 87,000 clones, under 85% being singletons. The TCR sequence derives from a woman aged 40 to 55 in good health and CMV-seropositive. Sequencing input: PBMCs. The rearrangement joins TRBV6-5 to TRBJ1-5; the D gene is possibly TRBD1 (5 bases). The CDR3 region has the DNA TGTGCCAGCAGTTACTCAAGGGGCCTCGGTCCCCAGCATTTT. Translation: CASSYSRGLGPQHF.